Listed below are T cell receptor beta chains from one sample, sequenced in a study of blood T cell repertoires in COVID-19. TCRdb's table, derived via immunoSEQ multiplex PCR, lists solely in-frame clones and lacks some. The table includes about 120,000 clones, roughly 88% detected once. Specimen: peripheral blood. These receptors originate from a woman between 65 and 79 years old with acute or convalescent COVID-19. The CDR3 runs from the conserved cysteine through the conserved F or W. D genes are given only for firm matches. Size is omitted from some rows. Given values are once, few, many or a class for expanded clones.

TGTGCCAGCAGCTTACAAGGGGAGAACACTGAAGCTTTCTTT,CASSLQGENTEAFF,.,TRBV7-9,TRBJ1-1,.
TGTGCCAGCAGCTTAAATGCGGCAAGCACTGAAGCTTTCTTT,CASSLNAASTEAFF,.,TRBV7-3,TRBJ1-1,.
TGTGCCAGCAGCCAAGGGACCGGACAGATTAATTCACCCCTCCACTTT,CASSQGTGQINSPLHF,.,TRBV3-1/TRBV3-2,TRBJ1-6,.
TGTGCCAGTCCCGGTACCCTAGCATACGGGAAGATATCGTCCTACGAGCAGTACTTC,CASPGTLAYGKISSYEQYF,.,TRBV11-2,TRBJ2-7,.
TGTGCCAGCCAGGGGTTTAGGGATGGCTACACCTTC,CASQGFRDGYTF,.,TRBV6-5,TRBJ1-2,.
TGCGCCAGCAGCCGGACAGGGGACCCCAAGGAGCAGTACTTC,CASSRTGDPKEQYF,TRBD1,TRBV4-1,TRBJ2-7,.
TGCAGCGTTGAACTAGCGGGAGTGGTCTACAATGAGCAGTTCTTC,CSVELAGVVYNEQFF,TRBD2,TRBV29-1,TRBJ2-1,.
TGTGCCACCGGCTTTGGGAGGGAAGGTTGTCAGCCCCAGCATTTT,CATGFGREGCQPQHF,.,TRBV24-1,TRBJ1-5,once
TGTGCCAGTAGTATTAGCGGGAGTCCTCCCTACAATGAGCAGTTCTTC,CASSISGSPPYNEQFF,TRBD2,TRBV19,TRBJ2-1,few
TGTGCCAGCAGCTTCACAGCGGGGGCGGGGACCTATGGCTACACCTTC,CASSFTAGAGTYGYTF,.,TRBV7-3,TRBJ1-2,.
TGTGCCAGCTTCTCCGGCGGGGAGCAGTACTTC,CASFSGGEQYF,.,TRBV6-6,TRBJ2-7,.
TGTGCCAGTAGTATGGACAGGGAGACCACTGAAGCTTTCTTT,CASSMDRETTEAFF,TRBD1,TRBV19,TRBJ1-1,.
TGCGCCAGCAGTTTAGCGGGAGGGCCAAGCACAGATACGCAGTATTTT,CASSLAGGPSTDTQYF,TRBD2,TRBV10-1,TRBJ2-3,.
TGCGCCAGCAGCAGAGGCGGGGGGGCTCGCGATGAGCAGTTCTTC,CASSRGGGARDEQFF,TRBD2,TRBV4-1,TRBJ2-1,.
TGTGCCAGTAGCAAAGACAGGGACGATCAGCCCCAGCATTTT,CASSKDRDDQPQHF,TRBD1,TRBV19,TRBJ1-5,.
TGTGCCAGTAGCTACGGCGGGGGGGTGGAGGAGACCCAGTACTTC,CASSYGGGVEETQYF,TRBD2,TRBV19,TRBJ2-5,.
TGTGCCAGCAGCCAAGCCAGGACAGGGGGGACTGAAGCTTTCTTT,CASSQARTGGTEAFF,TRBD1,TRBV4-2,TRBJ1-1,.
TGCGCCAGCAGCACGCCCGGGGTGAACACTGAAGCTTTCTTT,CASSTPGVNTEAFF,.,TRBV5-1,TRBJ1-1,.
TGTGCCAGCAGTGATAGGCAGGGCGCAACTAATGAAAAACTGTTTTTT,CASSDRQGATNEKLFF,.,TRBV2,TRBJ1-4,once
TGTGCCAGCAGCACTACCGACCCCAGGGGCACCGGGCCAACCGGGGAGCTGTTTTTT,CASSTTDPRGTGPTGELFF,.,TRBV11-3,TRBJ2-2,.
TGTGCCAGCAGTGTCCAGGGGGCCTGGGGGAACACTGAAGCTTTCTTT,CASSVQGAWGNTEAFF,TRBD1,TRBV25-1,TRBJ1-1,few
TGTGCCAGCAGCTCGGAGGGGGGGAGGCCCAATGAGCAGTTCTTC,CASSSEGGRPNEQFF,.,TRBV4-2,TRBJ2-1,.
TGTGCCAGCTCACCGGTACTAGCGGGGGACTCCTACGAGCAGTACTTC,CASSPVLAGDSYEQYF,TRBD2,TRBV18,TRBJ2-7,.
TGTGCCAGCAGTGCGGGGGGAGCGGGGGGGCACGGAGAGACCCAGTACTTC,CASSAGGAGGHGETQYF,TRBD2,TRBV6-1,TRBJ2-5,.
TGTGCTAGTGGCGCCAGCGGGAGGGGAGAGACCCAGTACTTC,CASGASGRGETQYF,TRBD2,TRBV12-5,TRBJ2-5,.
TGTGCCAGCAGCACCCGCACCCCGGGATTGCGGGAAAAACTGTTTTTT,CASSTRTPGLREKLFF,.,TRBV28,TRBJ1-4,.
TGTGCCAGCAGCTTAGTCCAGGGGGGACGGGGATCACGCGACAATGAGCAGTTCTTC,CASSLVQGGRGSRDNEQFF,.,TRBV11-2,TRBJ2-1,.
TGTGCCAGCAGCTTAAGGGGGCGTCTCGACGAGCAGTACTTC,CASSLRGRLDEQYF,TRBD1,TRBV7-2,TRBJ2-7,.
TGTGCCAGCAGTGAAGGACAGGTGCGTTTCATCAATGAGCAGTTCTTC,CASSEGQVRFINEQFF,.,TRBV6-1,TRBJ2-1,.
TGTGCCTGGACCTCAAGGGGACAGGGCTACGAGCAGTACTTC,CAWTSRGQGYEQYF,TRBD1,TRBV30,TRBJ2-7,.
TGTGCCAGCAGATCCGCAGGGGGCAACACTGAAGCTTTCTTT,CASRSAGGNTEAFF,TRBD1,TRBV3-1/TRBV3-2,TRBJ1-1,few
TGTGCCAGTAGTATGGGCATGAACACTGAAGCTTTCTTT,CASSMGMNTEAFF,.,TRBV19,TRBJ1-1,.
TGTGCCAGCAGCCAAGATCATACAGGGGTCTACGAGCAGTACTTC,CASSQDHTGVYEQYF,TRBD1,TRBV3-1/TRBV3-2,TRBJ2-7,once
TGTGCCAGCTCACCCGGCGGGACAGAATATGGCTACACCTTC,CASSPGGTEYGYTF,TRBD1,TRBV18,TRBJ1-2,.
TGTGCCAGCAGCTTAGATGGGACTAGCGGGGGGCTACGCGAGCAGTTCTTC,CASSLDGTSGGLREQFF,TRBD2,TRBV7-2,TRBJ2-1,.
TGTGCCAGTAGTATACAGGGGGCGCAAGTTGCCGGGGAGCTGTTTTTT,CASSIQGAQVAGELFF,TRBD1,TRBV19,TRBJ2-2,.
TGTGCCAGCAGCGTGGGGGGACGGAACTATGGCTACACCTTC,CASSVGGRNYGYTF,.,TRBV9,TRBJ1-2,.
TGTGCCAGCAGCAAGACAAACTCTGGAAACACCATATATTTT,CASSKTNSGNTIYF,.,TRBV7-8,TRBJ1-3,.
TGTGCCATCAGTGAGTCCAGGGGCCAGCCCCAGCATTTT,CAISESRGQPQHF,.,TRBV10-3,TRBJ1-5,.
TGTGCCAGCAGCTCTCAGACAGTTGCCCCTGAGGCTTTCTTT,CASSSQTVAPEAFF,.,TRBV5-4,TRBJ1-1,few
TGTGCCAGCAGGTGGTTGGGCCTTAGATACAATGAGCAGTTCTTC,CASRWLGLRYNEQFF,.,TRBV21-1,TRBJ2-1,.
TGTGCCATCAGTGAGTCGTCTCAGGGGGAGTCCGGGGAGCTGTTTTTT,CAISESSQGESGELFF,TRBD1,TRBV10-3,TRBJ2-2,.
TGTGCCAGCAGCCAAGGGCTATCGGGAGATACGCAGTATTTT,CASSQGLSGDTQYF,.,TRBV3-1/TRBV3-2,TRBJ2-3,once
TGTGCCAGCTCCTCCCCGGGACAGGGGTTGAACACTGAAGCTTTCTTT,CASSSPGQGLNTEAFF,TRBD1,TRBV9,TRBJ1-1,.
TGTGCCAGCGCAGAAGGGGCCAGTGAAAAACTGTTTTTT,CASAEGASEKLFF,.,TRBV7-3,TRBJ1-4,once
TGTGCCAGCAGGGGTGGGCTAGCGGGGGGTTCGCAGTATTTT,CASRGGLAGGSQYF,TRBD2,TRBV2,TRBJ2-3,few
TGTGCCACCAGTGATTCCAAAGGACAGGCGAACACTGAAGCTTTCTTT,CATSDSKGQANTEAFF,TRBD1,TRBV24-1,TRBJ1-1,.
TGTGCCACCAGTGATCGACAGAACTATGGCTACACCTTC,CATSDRQNYGYTF,.,TRBV24-1,TRBJ1-2,few
TGTGCCAGCAGCCCCCATGGGCTTGATACGCAGTATTTT,CASSPHGLDTQYF,.,TRBV5-4,TRBJ2-3,.
TGTGCCAGCAGGGCCAGGCTGGATAATGAAAAACTGTTTTTT,CASRARLDNEKLFF,.,TRBV6-5,TRBJ1-4,.
TGTGCCAGCAGTCCCGACAGGGATATCAATCAGCCCCAGCATTTT,CASSPDRDINQPQHF,TRBD1,TRBV6-5,TRBJ1-5,.